A selection of T cell receptor beta chains follows, all from one sample in a study of T cells in Graves' hyperthyroidism and ophthalmopathy. TCRdb independently ran MiXCR on the multiplex PCR reads; one entry per CDR3 protein. The table lists hundreds of thousands of distinct CDR3 sequences, approximately 15% of them singletons. The source material was blood. The receptors stem from a woman younger than 45 with Graves' hyperthyroidism that later progressed to Graves' ophthalmopathy. CDR3s include the opening cysteine and the closing phenylalanine or tryptophan. Fields, in order: clone size, D gene, J gene, V gene, CDR3 DNA, CDR3 protein. A D gene is named only where the DNA matches it firmly. Size is stated for part of the rows, as once, few or many counts, or as a class when the clone is expanded.

clone size: many; D gene: TRBD1; J gene: TRBJ1-1; V gene: TRBV5-1; CDR3 DNA: TGCGCCAGCAGCTATACAGGGGACACTGAAGCTTTCTTT; CDR3 protein: CASSYTGDTEAFF
clone size: few; D gene: -; J gene: TRBJ1-5; V gene: TRBV12-5; CDR3 DNA: TGTGCTAGTGGTTTGGCGGCAATTAGCAATCAGCCCCAGCATTTT; CDR3 protein: CASGLAAISNQPQHF
clone size: many; D gene: -; J gene: TRBJ2-1; V gene: TRBV28; CDR3 DNA: TGTGCCACCACACCCCCCTACAATGAGCAGTTCTTC; CDR3 protein: CATTPPYNEQFF
clone size: few; D gene: -; J gene: TRBJ1-5; V gene: TRBV6-2/TRBV6-3; CDR3 DNA: TGTGCCAGCAGTTACAGACAGAATAGCAATCAGCCCCAGCATTTT; CDR3 protein: CASSYRQNSNQPQHF
clone size: many; D gene: -; J gene: TRBJ2-3; V gene: TRBV12-3/TRBV12-4; CDR3 DNA: TGTGCCAGCAGCCCCAGTGGGGATACGCAGTATTTT; CDR3 protein: CASSPSGDTQYF
clone size: -; D gene: -; J gene: TRBJ2-1; V gene: TRBV19; CDR3 DNA: TGTGCCAGTAGTATAACCCGGGACTACAATGAGCAGTTCTTC; CDR3 protein: CASSITRDYNEQFF
clone size: few; D gene: -; J gene: TRBJ2-3; V gene: TRBV7-2; CDR3 DNA: TGTGCCAGCAACAAGGACTGGACGACTGATACGCAGTATTTT; CDR3 protein: CASNKDWTTDTQYF
clone size: few; D gene: TRBD2; J gene: TRBJ2-7; V gene: TRBV9; CDR3 DNA: TGTGCCAGCAGTCCCCTAGCGGGAGGCCCCTTTCACTACGAGCAGTACTTC; CDR3 protein: CASSPLAGGPFHYEQYF
clone size: -; D gene: -; J gene: TRBJ2-5; V gene: TRBV2; CDR3 DNA: TGTGCCAGCAGACCCAGGGTGGGAGAGACCCAGTACTTC; CDR3 protein: CASRPRVGETQYF
clone size: many; D gene: -; J gene: TRBJ1-2; V gene: TRBV7-2; CDR3 DNA: TGTGCCAGCAGCCCACCCCCGGAGAACTATGGCTACACCTTC; CDR3 protein: CASSPPPENYGYTF
clone size: many; D gene: -; J gene: TRBJ2-7; V gene: TRBV2; CDR3 DNA: TGTGCCAGCAGTGCTCGGCGGATCTCCTACGAGCAGTACTTC; CDR3 protein: CASSARRISYEQYF
clone size: many; D gene: -; J gene: TRBJ2-7; V gene: TRBV6-1; CDR3 DNA: TGTGCCAGTGCTAGGGGGTACGAGCAGTACTTC; CDR3 protein: CASARGYEQYF
clone size: few; D gene: TRBD2; J gene: TRBJ2-1; V gene: TRBV5-4; CDR3 DNA: TGTGCCAGCAGCCAACCCGGACTAGCGGAGAGCTCCTACAATGAGCAGTTCTTC; CDR3 protein: CASSQPGLAESSYNEQFF
clone size: few; D gene: TRBD1; J gene: TRBJ1-3; V gene: TRBV3-1; CDR3 DNA: TGTGCCAGCAGCCGCACACAGACAGGGGTTGGAAACACCATATATTTT; CDR3 protein: CASSRTQTGVGNTIYF
clone size: many; D gene: -; J gene: TRBJ1-1; V gene: TRBV29-1; CDR3 DNA: TGCAGCGTTGATGATCGAGCCCTATTTATGGTGAACACTGAAGCTTTCTTT; CDR3 protein: CSVDDRALFMVNTEAFF